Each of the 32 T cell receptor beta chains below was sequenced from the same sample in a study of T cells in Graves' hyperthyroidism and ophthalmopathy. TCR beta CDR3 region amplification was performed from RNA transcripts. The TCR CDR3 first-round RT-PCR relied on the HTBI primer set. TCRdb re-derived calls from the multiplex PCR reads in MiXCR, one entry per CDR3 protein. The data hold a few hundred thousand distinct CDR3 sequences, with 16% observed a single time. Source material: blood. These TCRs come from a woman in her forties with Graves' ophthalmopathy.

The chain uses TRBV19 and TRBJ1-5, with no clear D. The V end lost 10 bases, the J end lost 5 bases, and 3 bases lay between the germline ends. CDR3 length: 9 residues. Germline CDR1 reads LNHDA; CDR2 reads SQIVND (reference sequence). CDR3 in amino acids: CANHQPQHF. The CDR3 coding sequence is TGTGCCAACCATCAGCCCCAGCATTTT. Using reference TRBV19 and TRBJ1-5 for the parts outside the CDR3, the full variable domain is DGGITQSPKYLFRKEGQNVTLSCEQNLNHDAMYWYRQDPGQGLRLIYYSQIVNDFQKGDIAEGYSVSREKKESFPLTVTSAQKNPTAFYLCANHQPQHFGDGTRLSIL.

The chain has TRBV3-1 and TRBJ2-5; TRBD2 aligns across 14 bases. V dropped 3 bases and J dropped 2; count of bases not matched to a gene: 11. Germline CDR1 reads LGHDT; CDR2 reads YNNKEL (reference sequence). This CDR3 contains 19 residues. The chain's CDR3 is CASSHARLAGGPGQETQYF. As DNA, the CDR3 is TGTGCCAGCAGCCACGCCAGACTAGCGGGAGGGCCAGGGCAAGAGACCCAGTACTTC.

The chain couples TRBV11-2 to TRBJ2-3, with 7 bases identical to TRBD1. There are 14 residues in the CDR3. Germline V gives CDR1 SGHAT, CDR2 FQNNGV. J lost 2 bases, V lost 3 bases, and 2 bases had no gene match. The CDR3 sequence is CASSFTGDTDTQYF. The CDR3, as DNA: TGTGCCAGCAGCTTTACAGGGGACACAGATACGCAGTATTTT.

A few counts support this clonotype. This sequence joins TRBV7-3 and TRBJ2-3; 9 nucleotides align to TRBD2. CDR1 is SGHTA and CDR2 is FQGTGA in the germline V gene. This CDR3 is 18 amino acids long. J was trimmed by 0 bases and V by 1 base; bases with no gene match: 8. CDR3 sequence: CASSLNGRAGGSTDTQYF. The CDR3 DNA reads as TGTGCCAGCAGCTTAAATGGTCGAGCGGGGGGCAGCACAGATACGCAGTATTTT.

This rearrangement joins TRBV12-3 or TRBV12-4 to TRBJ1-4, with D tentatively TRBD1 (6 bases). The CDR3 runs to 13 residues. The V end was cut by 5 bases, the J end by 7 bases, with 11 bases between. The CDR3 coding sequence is TGTGCCAGCAGTCGGGGGCAGACTGAAAAACTGTTTTTT. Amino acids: CASSRGQTEKLFF.

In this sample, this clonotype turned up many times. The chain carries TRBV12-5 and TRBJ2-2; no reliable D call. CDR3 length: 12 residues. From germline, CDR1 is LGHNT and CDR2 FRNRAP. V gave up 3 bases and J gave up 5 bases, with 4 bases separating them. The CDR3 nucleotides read TGTGCTAGTGGTTTCGAGACCGGGGAGCTGTTTTTT. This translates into CASGFETGELFF.

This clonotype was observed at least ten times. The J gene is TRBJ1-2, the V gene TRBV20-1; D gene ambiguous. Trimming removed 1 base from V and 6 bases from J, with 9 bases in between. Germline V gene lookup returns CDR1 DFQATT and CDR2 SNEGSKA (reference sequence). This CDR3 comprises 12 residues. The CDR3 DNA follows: TGCAGTGCTAGAGCTGCATCAGATGGCTACACCTTC. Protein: CSARAASDGYTF.

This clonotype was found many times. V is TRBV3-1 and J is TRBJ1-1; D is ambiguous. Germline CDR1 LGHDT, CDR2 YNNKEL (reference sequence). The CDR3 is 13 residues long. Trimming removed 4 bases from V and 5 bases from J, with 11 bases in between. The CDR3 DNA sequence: TGTGCCAGCAGCCTGCAGGTTTTAACTGAAGCTTTCTTT. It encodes CASSLQVLTEAFF.

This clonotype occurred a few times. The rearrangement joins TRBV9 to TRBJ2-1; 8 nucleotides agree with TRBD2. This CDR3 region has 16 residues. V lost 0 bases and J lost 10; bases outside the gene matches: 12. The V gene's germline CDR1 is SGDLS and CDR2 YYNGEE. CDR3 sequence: CASSVDIGRGAREQFF. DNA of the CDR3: TGTGCCAGCAGCGTAGACATCGGGCGGGGGGCCCGGGAGCAGTTCTTC.

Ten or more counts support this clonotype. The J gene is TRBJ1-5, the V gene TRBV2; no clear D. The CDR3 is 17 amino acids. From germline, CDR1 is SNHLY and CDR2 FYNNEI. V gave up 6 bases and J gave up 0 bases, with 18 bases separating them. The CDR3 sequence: CASRESEGVHSNQPQHF. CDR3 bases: TGTGCCAGCAGGGAGTCTGAGGGAGTTCATAGCAATCAGCCCCAGCATTTT.

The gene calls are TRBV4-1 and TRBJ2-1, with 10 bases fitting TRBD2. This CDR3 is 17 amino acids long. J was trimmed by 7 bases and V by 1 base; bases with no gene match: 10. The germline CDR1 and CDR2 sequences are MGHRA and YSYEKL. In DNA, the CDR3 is TGCGCCAGCAGCCAAGGTCTTAGCCTAGCGGGAGATAATGAGCAGTTCTTC. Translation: CASSQGLSLAGDNEQFF.

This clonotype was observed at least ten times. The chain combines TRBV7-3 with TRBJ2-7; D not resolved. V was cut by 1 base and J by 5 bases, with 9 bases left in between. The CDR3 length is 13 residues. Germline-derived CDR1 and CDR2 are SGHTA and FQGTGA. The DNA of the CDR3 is TGTGCCAGCAGCTTAAGTTTTGGGGACGAGCAGTACTTC. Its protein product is CASSLSFGDEQYF.

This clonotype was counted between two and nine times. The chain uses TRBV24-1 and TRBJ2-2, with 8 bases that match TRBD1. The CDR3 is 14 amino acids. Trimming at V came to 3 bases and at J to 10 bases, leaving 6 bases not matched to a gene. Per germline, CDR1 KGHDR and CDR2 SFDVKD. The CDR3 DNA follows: TGTGCCACCAGTGATACCCAGGGGGCGCAGGAGCTGTTTTTT. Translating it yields CATSDTQGAQELFF.

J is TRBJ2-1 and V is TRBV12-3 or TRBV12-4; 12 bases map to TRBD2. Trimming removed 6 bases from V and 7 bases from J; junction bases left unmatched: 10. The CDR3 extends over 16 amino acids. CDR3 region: CASSSTSGRWGNEQFF. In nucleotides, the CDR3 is TGTGCCAGCAGCTCAACTAGCGGGAGGTGGGGAAATGAGCAGTTCTTC.

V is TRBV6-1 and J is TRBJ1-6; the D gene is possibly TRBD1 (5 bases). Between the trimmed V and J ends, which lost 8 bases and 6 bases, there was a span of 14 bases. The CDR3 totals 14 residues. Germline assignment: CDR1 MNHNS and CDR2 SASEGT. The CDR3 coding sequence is TGTGCCAGCGGGACCGAAAATCCTAATTCACCCCTCCACTTT. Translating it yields CASGTENPNSPLHF.

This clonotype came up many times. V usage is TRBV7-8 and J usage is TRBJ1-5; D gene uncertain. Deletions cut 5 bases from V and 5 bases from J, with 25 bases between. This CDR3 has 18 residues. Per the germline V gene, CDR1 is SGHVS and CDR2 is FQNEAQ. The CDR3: CASSPIGRERAYYQPQHF. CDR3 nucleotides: TGTGCCAGCAGCCCCATAGGGAGGGAAAGGGCATATTATCAGCCCCAGCATTTT.

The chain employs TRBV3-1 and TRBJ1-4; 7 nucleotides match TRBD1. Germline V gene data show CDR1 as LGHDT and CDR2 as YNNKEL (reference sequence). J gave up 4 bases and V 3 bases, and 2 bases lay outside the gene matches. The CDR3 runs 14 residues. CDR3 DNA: TGTGCCAGCAGCCAGGACAGGAATAATGAAAAACTGTTTTTT. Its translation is CASSQDRNNEKLFF.

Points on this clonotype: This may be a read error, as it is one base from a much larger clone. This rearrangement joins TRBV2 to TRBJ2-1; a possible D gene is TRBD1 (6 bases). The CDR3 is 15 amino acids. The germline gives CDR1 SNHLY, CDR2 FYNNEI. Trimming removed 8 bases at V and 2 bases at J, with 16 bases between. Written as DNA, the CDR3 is TGTGCCAGCCAGGCGATGGACAGACCCTACAATGAGCAGTTCTTC. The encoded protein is CASQAMDRPYNEQFF.

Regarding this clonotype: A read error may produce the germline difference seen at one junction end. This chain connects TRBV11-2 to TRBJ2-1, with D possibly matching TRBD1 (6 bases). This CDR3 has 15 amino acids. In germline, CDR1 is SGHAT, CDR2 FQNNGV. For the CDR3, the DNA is TGTGCCAGCAGCTTGGGGGCAGGGGCATACAATGAGCAGTCCTTC. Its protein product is CASSLGAGAYNEQSF.

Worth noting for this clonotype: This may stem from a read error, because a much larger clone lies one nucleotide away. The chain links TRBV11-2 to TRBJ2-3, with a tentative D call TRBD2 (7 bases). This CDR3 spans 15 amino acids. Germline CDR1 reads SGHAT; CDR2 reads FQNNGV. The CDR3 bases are TGTGCCAGCAGCTTCCAGACGGGGGGCGCAGATACGCGGTATTTT. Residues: CASSFQTGGADTRYF.

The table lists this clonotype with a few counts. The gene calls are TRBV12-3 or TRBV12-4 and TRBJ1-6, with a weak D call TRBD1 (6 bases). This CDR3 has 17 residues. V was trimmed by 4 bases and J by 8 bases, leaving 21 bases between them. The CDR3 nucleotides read TGTGCCAGCAGTTCCTCCTCCTTACAGGGAAAGTATTCACCCCTCCACTTT. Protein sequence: CASSSSSLQGKYSPLHF.

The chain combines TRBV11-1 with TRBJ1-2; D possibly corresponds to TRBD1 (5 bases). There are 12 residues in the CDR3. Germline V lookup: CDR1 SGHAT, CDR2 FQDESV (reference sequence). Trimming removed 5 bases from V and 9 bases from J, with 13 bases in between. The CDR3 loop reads CASSAFGASYTF. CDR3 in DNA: TGTGCCAGCAGCGCCTTCGGGGCGAGCTACACCTTC.

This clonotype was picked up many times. CDR3 nucleotide sequence: TGTGCCGGGACAGTCCAAGAGACCCAGTACTTC. Its protein is CAGTVQETQYF. The V call is TRBV2, the J call TRBJ2-5; 7 bases are a match to TRBD1. Germline CDR1 and CDR2: SNHLY and FYNNEI. The ends lost 11 bases at V and 1 base at J; junction bases unmatched: 1. CDR3 size: 11 residues.

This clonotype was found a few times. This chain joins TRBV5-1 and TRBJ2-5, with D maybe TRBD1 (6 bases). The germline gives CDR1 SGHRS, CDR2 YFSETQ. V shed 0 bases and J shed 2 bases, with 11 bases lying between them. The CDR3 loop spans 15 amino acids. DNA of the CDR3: TGCGCCAGCAGCTTGGACAGGGCGCCGCAAGAGACCCAGTACTTC. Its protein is CASSLDRAPQETQYF.

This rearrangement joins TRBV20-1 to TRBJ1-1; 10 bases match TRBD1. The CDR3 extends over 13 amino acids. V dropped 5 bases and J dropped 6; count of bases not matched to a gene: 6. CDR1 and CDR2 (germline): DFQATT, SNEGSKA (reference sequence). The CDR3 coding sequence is TGCAGTGCTGGACGGGACAGGGGTCCTGAAGCTTTCTTT. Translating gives CSAGRDRGPEAFF.

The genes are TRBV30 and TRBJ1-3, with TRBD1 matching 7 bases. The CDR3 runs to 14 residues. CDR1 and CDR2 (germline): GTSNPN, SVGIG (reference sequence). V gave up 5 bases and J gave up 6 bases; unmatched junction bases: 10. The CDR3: CAWQGQQGSNTIYF. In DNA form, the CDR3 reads TGTGCCTGGCAAGGCCAACAGGGGTCAAACACCATATATTTT.

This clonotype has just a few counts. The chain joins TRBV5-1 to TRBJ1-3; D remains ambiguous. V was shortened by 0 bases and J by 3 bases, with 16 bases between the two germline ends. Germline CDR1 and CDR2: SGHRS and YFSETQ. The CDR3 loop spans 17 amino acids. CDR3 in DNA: TGCGCCAGCAGCTTGGGGCTGCCGGACGCCAATGGAAACACCATATATTTT. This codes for CASSLGLPDANGNTIYF. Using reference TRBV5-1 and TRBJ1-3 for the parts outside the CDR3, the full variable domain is KAGVTQTPRYLIKTRGQQVTLSCSPISGHRSVSWYQQTPGQGLQFLFEYFSETQRNKGNFPGRFSGRQFSNSRSEMNVSTLELGDSALYLCASSLGLPDANGNTIYFGEGSWLTVV.

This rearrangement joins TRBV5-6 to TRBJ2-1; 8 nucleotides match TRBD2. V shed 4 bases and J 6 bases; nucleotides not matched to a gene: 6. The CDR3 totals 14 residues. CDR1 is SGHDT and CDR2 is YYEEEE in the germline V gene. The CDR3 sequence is CASSTLGTSNEQFF. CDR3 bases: TGTGCCAGCAGCACCCTCGGGACTAGCAATGAGCAGTTCTTC.

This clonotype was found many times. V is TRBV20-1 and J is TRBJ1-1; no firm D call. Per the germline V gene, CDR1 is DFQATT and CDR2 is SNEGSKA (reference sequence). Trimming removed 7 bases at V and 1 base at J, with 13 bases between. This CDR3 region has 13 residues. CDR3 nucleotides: TGCAGTGTACCACGGATAGCGAACACTGAAGCTTTCTTT. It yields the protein CSVPRIANTEAFF.

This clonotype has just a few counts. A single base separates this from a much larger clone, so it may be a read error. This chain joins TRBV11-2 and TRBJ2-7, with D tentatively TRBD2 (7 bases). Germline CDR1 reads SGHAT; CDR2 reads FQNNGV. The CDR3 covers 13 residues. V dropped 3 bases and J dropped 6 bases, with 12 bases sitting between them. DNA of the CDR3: TGTGCCAGCAGCTTCTACAGGGAGGGCGAGCAGTACTTC. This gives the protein CASSFYREGEQYF.

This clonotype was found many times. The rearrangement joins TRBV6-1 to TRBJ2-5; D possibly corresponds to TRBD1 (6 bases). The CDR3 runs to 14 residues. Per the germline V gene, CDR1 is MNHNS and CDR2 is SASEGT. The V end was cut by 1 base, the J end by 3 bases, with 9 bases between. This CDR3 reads CASSEGSGEETQYF. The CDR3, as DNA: TGTGCCAGCAGTGAAGGGTCAGGGGAAGAGACCCAGTACTTC.

This CDR3 reads CSARVRTGGRIQYF. CDR3 nucleotide sequence: TGCAGTGCTAGAGTCCGGACAGGGGGCCGTATTCAGTACTTC. This chain links TRBV20-1 with TRBJ2-4, with 11 bases matching TRBD1. Trimming took 1 base from V and 10 from J; bases not matched to a gene: 6. The CDR3 contains 14 residues. In germline, CDR1 is DFQATT, CDR2 SNEGSKA (reference sequence).